Given below is one T cell receptor (beta chain) in context. Germline-derived CDR1 and CDR2 are MDHEN and SYDVKM. The CDR3 is 15 residues long. With 6 bases clipped from V and 0 bases from J, the junction kept 7 bases outside the gene matches. The record originates from a study of CD8 T cells in Susac syndrome. RNA amounts of roughly 0.5 to 1 ug underwent reverse transcription with random hexamers. TCRdb called the immunoSEQ multiplex PCR reads again in MiXCR, with one record for every CDR3 protein. The table has roughly 200,000 distinct CDR3 sequences, 93% seen once. The TCR sequence derives from a human donor in good health. Sequencing was carried out using CD4+ T cells from PBMCs. The V gene is TRBV28, the J gene TRBJ2-5, with TRBD2 matching over 7 bases. CDR3 residues: CASSQRGVYQETQYF. The CDR3 DNA follows: TGTGCCAGCAGCCAGCGGGGCGTGTACCAAGAGACCCAGTACTTC.